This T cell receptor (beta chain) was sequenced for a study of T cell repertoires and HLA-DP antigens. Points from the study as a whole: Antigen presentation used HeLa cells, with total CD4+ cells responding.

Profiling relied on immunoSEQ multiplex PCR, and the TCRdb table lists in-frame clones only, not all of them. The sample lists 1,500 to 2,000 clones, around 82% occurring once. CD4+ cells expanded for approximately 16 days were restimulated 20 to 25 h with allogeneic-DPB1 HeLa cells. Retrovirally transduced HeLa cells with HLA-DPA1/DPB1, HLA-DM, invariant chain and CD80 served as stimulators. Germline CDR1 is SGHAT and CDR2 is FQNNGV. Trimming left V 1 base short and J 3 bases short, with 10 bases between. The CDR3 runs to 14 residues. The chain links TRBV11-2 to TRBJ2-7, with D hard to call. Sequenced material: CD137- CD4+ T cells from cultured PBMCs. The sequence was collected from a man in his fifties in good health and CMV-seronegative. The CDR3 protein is CASSLAQFSYEQYF. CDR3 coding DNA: TGTGCCAGCAGCTTAGCCCAGTTTAGCTACGAGCAGTACTTC.